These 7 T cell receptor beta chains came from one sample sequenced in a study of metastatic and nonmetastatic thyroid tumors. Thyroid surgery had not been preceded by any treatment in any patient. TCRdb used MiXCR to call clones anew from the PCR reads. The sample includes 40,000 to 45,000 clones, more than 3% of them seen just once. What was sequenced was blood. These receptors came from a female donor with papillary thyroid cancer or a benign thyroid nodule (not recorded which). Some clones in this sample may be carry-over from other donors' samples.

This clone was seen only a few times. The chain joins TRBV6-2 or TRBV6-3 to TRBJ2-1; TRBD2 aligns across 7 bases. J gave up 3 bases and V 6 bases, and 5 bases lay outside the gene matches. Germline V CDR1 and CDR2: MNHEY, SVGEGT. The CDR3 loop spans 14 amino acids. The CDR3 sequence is CASSPGLVYNEQFF. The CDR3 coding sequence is TGTGCCAGCAGCCCCGGACTAGTCTACAATGAGCAGTTCTTC.

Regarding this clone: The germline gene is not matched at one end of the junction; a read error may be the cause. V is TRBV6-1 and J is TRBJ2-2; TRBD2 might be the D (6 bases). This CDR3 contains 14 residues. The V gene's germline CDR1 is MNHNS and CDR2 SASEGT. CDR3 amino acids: CAIQGRAECGDLFF. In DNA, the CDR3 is TGTGCCATCCAAGGACGGGCCGAGTGCGGGGACCTGTTTTTT.

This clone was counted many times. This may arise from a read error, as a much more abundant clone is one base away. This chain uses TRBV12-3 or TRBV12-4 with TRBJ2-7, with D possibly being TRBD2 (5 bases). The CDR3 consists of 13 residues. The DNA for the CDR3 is TGTGCCGGCAGTTTAGCGAACTCCTACGAGCAGTACTTC. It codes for CAGSLANSYEQYF.

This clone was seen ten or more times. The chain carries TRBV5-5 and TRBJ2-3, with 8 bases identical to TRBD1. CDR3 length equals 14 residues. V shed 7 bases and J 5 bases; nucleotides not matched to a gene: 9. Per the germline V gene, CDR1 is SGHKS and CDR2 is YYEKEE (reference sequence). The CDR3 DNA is TGTGCCAGCGGAAGGCCAGGGGGCGGAGATACGCAGTATTTT. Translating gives CASGRPGGGDTQYF. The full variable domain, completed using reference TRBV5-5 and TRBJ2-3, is DAGVTQSPTHLIKTRGQQVTLRCSPISGHKSVSWYQQVLGQGPQFIFQYYEKEERGRGNFPDRFSARQFPNYSSELNVNALLLGDSALYLCASGRPGGGDTQYFGPGTRLTVL.

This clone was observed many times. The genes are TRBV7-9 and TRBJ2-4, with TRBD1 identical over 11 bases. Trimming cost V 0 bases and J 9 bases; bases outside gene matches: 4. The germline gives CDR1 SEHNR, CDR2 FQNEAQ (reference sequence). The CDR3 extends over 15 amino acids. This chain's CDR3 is CASSLAGTGGTIQYF. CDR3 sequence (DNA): TGTGCCAGCAGCTTAGCCGGGACAGGGGGAACCATTCAGTACTTC.

The CDR3 reads CASSIGTGYEQYF. The CDR3 nucleotides read TGTGCCAGTAGTATCGGGACAGGATACGAGCAGTACTTC. The chain combines TRBV19 with TRBJ2-7; 8 bases fit TRBD1. Germline CDR1 reads LNHDA; CDR2 reads SQIVND (reference sequence). The CDR3 consists of 13 residues. V shed 3 bases, J shed 4 bases, and the junction held 2 bases outside the gene matches.

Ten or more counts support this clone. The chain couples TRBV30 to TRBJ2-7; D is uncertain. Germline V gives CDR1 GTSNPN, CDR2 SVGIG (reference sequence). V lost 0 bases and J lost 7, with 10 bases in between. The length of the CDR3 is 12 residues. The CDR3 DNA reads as TGTGCCTGGAGTGTATCACCTTTGGAGCAGTACTTC. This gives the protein CAWSVSPLEQYF.